The T cell receptor beta chain under discussion was sequenced for a study of identical twins. In TCRdb, the 5' RACE reads were re-called with MiXCR into one record per CDR3 protein. Of hundreds of thousands of distinct CDR3 sequences detected, 24% appear once; the ten largest clones hold roughly 3%. This clonotype was seen only a few times. The germline V gene encodes CDR1 SGHTA and CDR2 FQGTGA. The CDR3 has 15 residues. V trimming: 5 bases; J trimming: 5 bases; junction bases outside the gene matches: 9. This sample was shared with a second study, whose subject was T cells expressing NK-cell markers.

The source of this sequence is a woman under 30 in good health. Sequences were obtained from CD4+ T cells sorted from blood. V and J are TRBV7-3 and TRBJ1-1, with TRBD1 identical over 9 bases. For the CDR3, the DNA is TGTGCCAGCAGCACACAGGGGGCGCGGGGAACTGAAGCTTTCTTT. Translation: CASSTQGARGTEAFF.